This entry lists 25 T cell receptor beta chains sequenced from one sample in a study of post-analysis software for immune sequencing data. Study-wide results and caveats: Patients showed TRBV5-6, TRBV5-1 and TRBV20-1 among a few TRBV segments more frequent than in controls.

The antigens for these receptors are not known. Researchers reported that TCR beta cDNA libraries carried unique molecular identifiers. TCRdb recomputed calls from the PCR reads with MiXCR, one row per CDR3 protein. Of 450,000 or so distinct CDR3 sequences listed, less than 45% were seen once; the top ten hold 9.5% to 13%. Sequencing was performed on blood. Source of these receptors: a girl aged 5 to 17 with multiple sclerosis.

The gene calls are TRBV9 and TRBJ1-4; TRBD1 agrees at 8 bases. CDR1 and CDR2 from the germline V gene are SGDLS and YYNGEE. The CDR3 is made up of 16 amino acids. V was clipped by 0 bases and J by 2 bases; unmatched bases: 3. Written as DNA, the CDR3 is TGTGCCAGCAGCGTAGCGACAGGGGATACTAATGAAAAACTGTTTTTT. Its protein is CASSVATGDTNEKLFF.

This chain connects TRBV6-5 to TRBJ2-4, with 7 bases that match TRBD1. The J segment lost 2 bases and the V segment lost 6 bases, leaving 4 bases of the junction unmatched. Germline CDR1 reads MNHEY; CDR2 reads SVGAGI. The CDR3 contains 14 residues. The CDR3 loop reads CASRIQGSKNIQYF. DNA for the CDR3: TGTGCCAGCAGGATACAGGGGTCCAAAAACATTCAGTACTTC.

This clonotype was picked up a small number of times. The V gene is TRBV6-2 or TRBV6-3, the J gene TRBJ2-1; D uncertain. Per germline, CDR1 MNHEY and CDR2 SVGEGT. V dropped 6 bases and J dropped 0 bases, with 12 bases sitting between them. CDR3 length: 15 residues. CDR3 sequence: CASSRIADSYNEQFF. The CDR3 DNA sequence: TGTGCCAGCAGCCGCATAGCAGACTCCTACAATGAGCAGTTCTTC.

The J gene is TRBJ2-1, the V gene TRBV4-3; 11 bases are a match to TRBD1. The CDR3 sequence is 17 residues long. V dropped 0 bases and J dropped 12; count of bases not matched to a gene: 13. From germline, CDR1 is LGHNA and CDR2 YSLEER. CDR3 nucleotides: TGCGCCAGCAGCCAAGAAATTCTAGGACAGGGGGCCGGTGGGCAGTTCTTC. This gives the protein CASSQEILGQGAGGQFF.

V and J are TRBV6-5 and TRBJ1-2; 9 bases are shared with TRBD1. Unmatched junction bases numbered 9, after V lost 5 bases and J lost 8 bases. Germline V gene sequence: CDR1 MNHEY, CDR2 SVGAGI. This CDR3 is built from 14 residues. The CDR3 coding sequence is TGTGCCAGCAGTCCCCCAACAGGGGGCAGGGGCTACACCTTC. Translated: CASSPPTGGRGYTF.

With regard to this clonotype: Its ends do not fully match the called genes, so a read error is possible. The chain employs TRBV7-2 and TRBJ2-6; D is uncertain. Germline values: CDR1 SGHTA, CDR2 FQGNSA. This CDR3 region has 15 residues. The CDR3 nucleotides read TGTGCCAGCAGACCGACTGGCCTCTGGGCCAACGCCCTGACTTTC. It translates to CASRPTGLWANALTF.

V and J are TRBV18 and TRBJ2-7, with D unclear. The CDR3 is 13 residues long. Per germline, CDR1 KGHSH and CDR2 LQKENI. Trimming removed 1 base from V and 6 bases from J, with 10 bases in between. The CDR3, as DNA: TGTGCCAGCTCACCACAAAATCTGGTCGAGCAGTACTTC. Its protein is CASSPQNLVEQYF.

The sample holds many counts of this clonotype. This rearrangement joins TRBV5-1 to TRBJ2-3; D is unresolved. Germline-derived CDR1 and CDR2 are SGHRS and YFSETQ. V was clipped by 0 bases and J by 2 bases, with 7 bases between them. The CDR3 spans 14 residues. The CDR3 bases are TGCGCCAGCAGCTTGGACGGAGTCACAGATACGCAGTATTTT. As protein: CASSLDGVTDTQYF.

This clonotype has a handful of counts. This chain connects TRBV6-1 to TRBJ2-7; the D gene is possibly TRBD2 (6 bases). This CDR3 spans 16 amino acids. Trimming pared 7 bases from V and 0 bases from J, leaving 19 bases between. Germline CDR1 and CDR2: MNHNS and SASEGT. CDR3 sequence reads: CASTPGGAVSSYEQYF. In nucleotides, the CDR3 is TGTGCCAGCACCCCAGGAGGGGCGGTCAGCTCCTACGAGCAGTACTTC.

This clonotype has at least ten counts. The V and J genes are TRBV18 and TRBJ2-7, with a tentative D call TRBD2 (7 bases). Germline V gene sequence: CDR1 KGHSH, CDR2 LQKENI. The V end lost 3 bases, the J end lost 4 bases, and 16 bases lay between the germline ends. There are 15 residues in the CDR3. CDR3 bases: TGTGCCAGCTCACCTCTCAGAGGGGGGGCGTACGAGCAGTACTTC. Translating it yields CASSPLRGGAYEQYF.

The chain couples TRBV20-1 to TRBJ1-5; 7 bases line up with TRBD1. CDR3 length equals 14 residues. Germline V lookup: CDR1 DFQATT, CDR2 SNEGSKA (reference sequence). Trimming cost V 1 base and J 0 bases; bases outside gene matches: 0. CDR3 protein: CSARGTGSNQPQHF. The CDR3 region has the DNA TGCAGTGCTAGAGGGACAGGTAGCAATCAGCCCCAGCATTTT.

This clonotype was counted between two and nine times. The chain is built from TRBV15 and TRBJ2-1, with 9 bases matching TRBD2. The CDR3 is made up of 15 amino acids. V lost 0 bases to trimming and J lost 7 bases; unmatched junction nucleotides: 4. Germline assignment: CDR1 LNHNV and CDR2 YYDKDF (reference sequence). The CDR3 coding sequence is TGTGCCACCAGCAGAGATCTTACTAGCGGGAATGAGCAGTTCTTC. Amino acid sequence: CATSRDLTSGNEQFF.

The chain joins TRBV9 to TRBJ2-5; TRBD2 matches at 7 bases. The CDR3 loop spans 15 amino acids. After removal of 8 bases from V and 4 bases from J, the junction contained 14 bases not matched to a gene. Germline V gene lookup returns CDR1 SGDLS and CDR2 YYNGEE. CDR3 loop: CASSMSGTGGETQYF. In DNA form, the CDR3 reads TGTGCCAGTTCGATGAGCGGGACGGGGGGAGAGACCCAGTACTTC.

This clonotype was found a few times. This sequence joins TRBV28 and TRBJ2-7; 8 bases fit TRBD2. Germline V CDR1 and CDR2: MDHEN, SYDVKM. V lost 2 bases to trimming and J lost 1 base; unmatched junction nucleotides: 4. CDR3 length equals 15 residues. For the CDR3, the DNA is TGTGCCAGCAGTTTACCGGGGGGGGGTTCCTACGAGCAGTACTTC. This gives the protein CASSLPGGGSYEQYF.

This clonotype has a handful of counts. The rearrangement links TRBV20-1 to TRBJ2-5, with no clear D. The CDR3 runs 15 residues. Germline V gives CDR1 DFQATT, CDR2 SNEGSKA (reference sequence). Trimming left V 7 bases short and J 2 bases short, with 20 bases between. The CDR3 protein is CSGVHILVFQETQYF. The CDR3 DNA is TGCAGTGGAGTTCACATCCTGGTTTTTCAAGAGACCCAGTACTTC.

The chain joins TRBV14 to TRBJ1-5; D might be TRBD1 (6 bases). Germline V gene data show CDR1 as SGHDN and CDR2 as FVKESK. The CDR3 consists of 14 residues. Trimming left V 2 bases short and J 5 bases short, with 10 bases between. CDR3 bases: TGTGCCAGCAGCCAATCGTCAGGGGATCAGCCCCAGCATTTT. This translates into CASSQSSGDQPQHF.

This clonotype has at least ten counts. This CDR3 reads CASSLGQISPLHF. In DNA form, the CDR3 reads TGCGCCAGCAGCTTGGGACAGATTTCACCCCTCCACTTT. The chain employs TRBV5-1 and TRBJ1-6, with D perhaps matching TRBD1 (5 bases). V gave up 0 bases and J gave up 9 bases, with 7 bases separating them. The germline CDR1 and CDR2 sequences are SGHRS and YFSETQ. CDR3 length: 13 amino acids.

Concerning this clonotype: The conserved closing phenylalanine or tryptophan is absent in this CDR3, likely reflecting a read error. The CDR3: CASRMDSDGYTL. CDR3 nucleotides: TGTGCCAGCAGAATGGACAGCGATGGCTACACCTTA. The J gene is TRBJ1-2, the V gene TRBV27; TRBD1 might be the D (6 bases). Germline values: CDR1 MNHEY, CDR2 SMNVEV (reference sequence). The CDR3 covers 12 residues. V was trimmed by 6 bases and J by 6 bases, leaving 11 bases between them.

The rearrangement joins TRBV5-1 to TRBJ2-7; TRBD1 matches at 7 bases. Trimming cost V 1 base and J 6 bases; bases outside gene matches: 1. CDR3 length equals 12 residues. Germline V gene lookup returns CDR1 SGHRS and CDR2 YFSETQ. The CDR3 DNA reads TGCGCCAGCAGCTTGAGGGGGCTCGAGCAGTACTTC. Its translation is CASSLRGLEQYF. Filled out from reference TRBV5-1 and TRBJ2-7, the complete variable domain reads KAGVTQTPRYLIKTRGQQVTLSCSPISGHRSVSWYQQTPGQGLQFLFEYFSETQRNKGNFPGRFSGRQFSNSRSEMNVSTLELGDSALYLCASSLRGLEQYFGPGTRLTVT.

The J gene is TRBJ2-1, the V gene TRBV28; D possibly corresponds to TRBD1 (6 bases). Looked up from germline, CDR1 is MDHEN and CDR2 is SYDVKM. V was cut by 5 bases and J by 8 bases, with 25 bases left in between. The length of the CDR3 is 17 residues. In DNA form, the CDR3 reads TGTGCCAGCAGTCAAACTCTACAGGGATTGGTAAGCGATGAGCAGTTCTTC. It translates to CASSQTLQGLVSDEQFF.

This clonotype appeared a few times. The chain employs TRBV20-1 and TRBJ2-1; tentative D call: TRBD1 (6 bases). Germline V gives CDR1 DFQATT, CDR2 SNEGSKA (reference sequence). Between the trimmed V and J ends, which lost 5 bases and 8 bases, there was a span of 10 bases. The CDR3 spans 11 residues. CDR3 in DNA: TGCAGTGCTTCAAGGGGGTATGAGCAGTTCTTC. Translating gives CSASRGYEQFF.

This chain joins TRBV20-1 and TRBJ2-1; TRBD2 might be the D (6 bases). The CDR3 covers 15 residues. V gave up 1 base and J gave up 6 bases, with 16 bases separating them. The germline CDR1 and CDR2 sequences are DFQATT and SNEGSKA (reference sequence). The CDR3 reads CSARVGQGLINEQFF. The CDR3 nucleotides are TGCAGTGCTAGAGTTGGGCAGGGACTCATCAATGAGCAGTTCTTC.

The chain recombines TRBV5-5 with TRBJ1-4, with TRBD1 as a possible D gene (5 bases). Trimming stripped 2 bases from V and 8 bases from J, with 16 bases between. Per the germline V gene, CDR1 is SGHKS and CDR2 is YYEKEE (reference sequence). The CDR3 loop spans 15 amino acids. The CDR3 protein is CASSFGAGPGEKLFF. For the CDR3, the DNA is TGTGCCAGCAGCTTTGGGGCTGGACCGGGGGAAAAACTGTTTTTT.

Concerning this clonotype: In this CDR3 the conserved last residue, phenylalanine or tryptophan, is missing, so a read error is likely. CDR3 nucleotide sequence: TGCAGTGCCAGACCCGGGACCCTACCCTACAATGAGCAGTTCTTA. Encoded protein: CSARPGTLPYNEQFL. This chain connects TRBV20-1 to TRBJ2-1; D may correspond to TRBD1 or TRBD2 (5 bases each). V was shortened by 6 bases and J by 2 bases, with 17 bases between the two germline ends. Germline lookup yields CDR1 DFQATT and CDR2 SNEGSKA (reference sequence). The CDR3 loop spans 15 amino acids.

V is TRBV20-1 and J is TRBJ2-7; D not certain. The germline V and J ends were trimmed by 4 bases and 1 base, with 5 bases remaining between them. Germline V CDR1 and CDR2: DFQATT, SNEGSKA (reference sequence). The CDR3 is 11 amino acids. The CDR3 DNA is TGCAGTGCTAAACAGTCCTACGAGCAGTACTTC. Its protein product is CSAKQSYEQYF.